The 23 T cell receptor beta chains presented below share a single source sample, sequenced in a study of beta chain features in type 1 diabetes. The isolated RNA, all of it, was reverse transcribed, so expressed TCRB transcripts were what got sequenced. Sequencing used immunoSEQ multiplex PCR; TCRdb keeps in-frame clones, though not all of them. The sample holds a few hundred thousand clones, less than 15% seen once. Specimen: central memory CD4+ T cells from blood. The receptor set was obtained from a man aged 25 to 40 in good health.

This clone turned up a few times. The J gene is TRBJ2-7, the V gene TRBV29-1; 15 nucleotides line up with TRBD2. The V and J ends lost 6 bases and 1 base, in that order; junction bases with no gene match: 7. The CDR3 sequence is 16 residues long. From germline, CDR1 is SQVTM and CDR2 ANQGSEA. The CDR3 protein is CSVGTSGGFSSYEQYF. CDR3 bases: TGCAGCGTAGGGACTAGCGGGGGGTTTTCTTCCTACGAGCAGTACTTC.

This clone was counted at least ten times. CDR3 sequence reads: CASSADTQYF. CDR3 bases: TGTGCCAGCTCCGCCGATACGCAGTATTTT. The chain carries TRBV18 and TRBJ2-3; unclear D gene. This CDR3 comprises 10 residues. The V end was cut by 6 bases, the J end by 6 bases, with 4 bases between. Per the germline V gene, CDR1 is KGHSH and CDR2 is LQKENI.

This clone was detected only a few times. The CDR3 DNA follows: TGCGCCAGCAGCTGGGGACTATCCACAGATACGCAGTATTTT. It encodes CASSWGLSTDTQYF. The genes are TRBV5-1 and TRBJ2-3; 7 bases agree with TRBD2. The trim removed 3 bases at V and 2 bases at J, leaving 3 bases unmatched. The CDR3 runs 14 residues. Germline assignment: CDR1 SGHRS and CDR2 YFSETQ.

Only a few counts were recorded for this clone. The genes are TRBV11-3 and TRBJ2-1; D is undetermined. V was shortened by 5 bases and J by 0 bases, with 14 bases between the two germline ends. The CDR3 contains 16 residues. The germline CDR1 and CDR2 sequences are SGHNT and YENEEA. This chain's CDR3 is CASSPRDWYSYNEQFF. The CDR3 region has the DNA TGTGCCAGCAGCCCCCGTGACTGGTACTCCTACAATGAGCAGTTCTTC.

This clone turned up a few times. This chain uses TRBV6-5 with TRBJ2-1; D is unclear. The V end was cut by 6 bases, the J end by 5 bases, with 8 bases between. The CDR3 has 12 residues. The germline CDR1 and CDR2 sequences are MNHEY and SVGAGI. Here the CDR3 reads CASSPRHNEQFF. CDR3 in DNA: TGTGCCAGCAGCCCGCGGCACAATGAGCAGTTCTTC.

This clone was counted between two and nine times. The chain employs TRBV11-2 and TRBJ2-1, with 8 bases matching TRBD2. Germline V CDR1 and CDR2: SGHAT, FQNNGV. V was pared by 1 base and J by 9 bases, with 8 bases of the junction left unmatched. This CDR3 comprises 15 residues. The CDR3 reads CASSLAGGGRGEQFF. Here the CDR3 DNA reads TGTGCCAGCAGCTTAGCTGGCGGGGGGCGCGGTGAGCAGTTCTTC.

This clone was recorded many times. The chain employs TRBV12-2 and TRBJ2-5; whether TRBD2, the table's D call, matches the DNA was not checked. TRBV12-2 is labeled a pseudogene. The CDR3 is 16 residues long. CDR3 in DNA: TGTGCAAGTCGCTTAGAAAAAGCGGGAGGGATGGAGACCCAGTACTTC. Residues: CASRLEKAGGMETQYF.

A few counts support this clone. The chain couples TRBV7-2 to TRBJ1-1; D not certain. Trimming left V 2 bases short and J 4 bases short, with 8 bases between. The germline gives CDR1 SGHTA, CDR2 FQGNSA. This CDR3 contains 13 residues. The chain's CDR3 is CASSLSYGTEAFF. CDR3 bases: TGTGCCAGCAGCTTAAGCTATGGCACTGAAGCTTTCTTT.

The rearrangement joins TRBV11-2 to TRBJ1-2; perhaps TRBD1 as D (6 bases). The CDR3 is made up of 15 amino acids. Germline lookup yields CDR1 SGHAT and CDR2 FQNNGV. Between the trimmed V and J ends, which lost 0 bases and 1 base, there was a span of 9 bases. Written as DNA, the CDR3 is TGTGCCAGCAGCTTAGAGACAGGAGTTAACTATGGCTACACCTTC. Translating gives CASSLETGVNYGYTF.

This clone was picked up many times. The chain couples TRBV2 to TRBJ2-1; D perhaps matches TRBD2 (6 bases). Germline values: CDR1 SNHLY, CDR2 FYNNEI. This CDR3 has 12 residues. V lost 4 bases, J lost 6 bases, and 7 bases lay in between. CDR3 nucleotide sequence: TGTGCCAGCAGTGGGGACTTCAATGAGCAGTTCTTC. It encodes CASSGDFNEQFF.

This clone turned up a few times. This chain links TRBV5-1 with TRBJ2-3, with TRBD2 matching over 8 bases. CDR3 length equals 15 residues. The V and J ends lost 3 bases and 3 bases, in that order; junction bases with no gene match: 6. CDR1 and CDR2 from the germline V gene are SGHRS and YFSETQ. The CDR3 sequence: CASSSEAGVTDTQYF. Written as DNA, the CDR3 is TGCGCCAGCAGCTCCGAAGCGGGGGTTACAGATACGCAGTATTTT.

The CDR3 DNA reads as TGTGCCAGCAGCTTACAAGGGGCCCGGAGGACCCAGTACTTC. It encodes CASSLQGARRTQYF. The chain is built from TRBV7-9 and TRBJ2-5; maybe TRBD1 (5 bases). This CDR3 is 14 amino acids long. Per germline, CDR1 SEHNR and CDR2 FQNEAQ (reference sequence). V lost 2 bases, J lost 7 bases, and 14 bases lay in between.

The chain couples TRBV7-6 to TRBJ2-7; TRBD1 matches 7 bases. CDR1 and CDR2 (germline): SGHVS, FNYEAQ. V lost 5 bases to trimming and J lost 2 bases; unmatched junction nucleotides: 6. CDR3 length: 14 residues. The chain's CDR3 is CASSPGTVPYEQYF. For the CDR3, the DNA is TGTGCCAGCAGCCCAGGGACAGTTCCCTACGAGCAGTACTTC.

The chain carries TRBV10-3 and TRBJ2-5; 8 bases agree with TRBD1. Germline CDR1 is ENHRY and CDR2 is SYGVKD. The CDR3 totals 13 residues. V lost 8 bases and J lost 5; bases outside the gene matches: 7. The CDR3 loop reads CAIGKDREETQYF. Written as DNA, the CDR3 is TGTGCCATCGGAAAGGACAGGGAGGAGACCCAGTACTTC.

This clone turned up a few times. J is TRBJ2-1 and V is TRBV11-3, with 7 bases matching TRBD1. This CDR3 comprises 14 residues. V lost 5 bases and J lost 7; bases outside the gene matches: 8. The germline CDR1 and CDR2 sequences are SGHNT and YENEEA. Here the CDR3 reads CASSHLTGWNEQFF. The CDR3 nucleotides are TGTGCCAGCAGCCATCTGACAGGGTGGAATGAGCAGTTCTTC.

This clone was found many times. The chain employs TRBV7-2 and TRBJ1-5; D not resolved. Trimming cost V 4 bases and J 4 bases, with 11 bases left between them. The CDR3 loop spans 14 amino acids. CDR1 and CDR2 (germline): SGHTA, FQGNSA. The CDR3 reads CASSSMGINQPQHF. The CDR3 coding sequence is TGTGCCAGCAGCTCGATGGGGATTAATCAGCCCCAGCATTTT. The whole variable domain, filled in from reference TRBV7-2 and TRBJ1-5, reads GAGVSQSPSNKVTEKGKDVELRCDPISGHTALYWYRQSLGQGLEFLIYFQGNSAPDKSGLPSDRFSAERTGGSVSTLTIQRTQQEDSAVYLCASSSMGINQPQHFGDGTRLSIL.

This chain links TRBV6-5 with TRBJ1-6; D is unclear. Trimming took off 5 bases at V and 8 bases at J, with 10 bases between the two ends. This CDR3 has 13 residues. Germline V gene sequence: CDR1 MNHEY, CDR2 SVGAGI. The DNA of the CDR3 is TGTGCCAGCAGTCCGACCGTTGATTCACCCCTCCACTTT. The encoded protein is CASSPTVDSPLHF.

Ten or more counts support this clone. J is TRBJ1-3 and V is TRBV29-1; no reliable D call. Trimming left V 7 bases short and J 1 base short, with 14 bases between. Germline V gene lookup returns CDR1 SQVTM and CDR2 ANQGSEA. CDR3 size: 14 residues. CDR3 loop: CSALKGGSGNTIYF. CDR3 DNA sequence: TGCAGCGCCTTGAAAGGTGGTTCTGGAAACACCATATATTTT.

Note on this clone: Distinct nucleotide sequences in the sample also encode this CDR3. The chain combines TRBV4-3 with TRBJ2-3; D is unclear. V was cut by 0 bases and J by 6 bases, with 10 bases left in between. Germline values: CDR1 LGHNA, CDR2 YSLEER. The CDR3 has 14 amino acids. The CDR3 DNA follows: TGCGCCAGCAGCCAAGAGGGGTGGTGGGATACGCAGTATTTT. Translation gives CASSQEGWWDTQYF.

Many counts were recorded for this clone. The same CDR3 arises from other DNA sequences in this sample as well. The chain has TRBV6-1 and TRBJ1-5; tentative D call: TRBD1 (5 bases). The V gene lost 1 base and the J gene lost 2 bases, with 9 bases spanning the gap. Germline assignment: CDR1 MNHNS and CDR2 SASEGT. This CDR3 spans 15 amino acids. CDR3 amino acids: CASSEGGRGNQPQHF. The CDR3 DNA is TGTGCCAGCAGTGAAGGCGGCAGGGGCAATCAGCCCCAGCATTTT.

V gene TRBV29-1 combines with J gene TRBJ2-5; D may be TRBD1 (6 bases). V lost 6 bases and J 1 base, leaving 9 bases between the germline ends. The CDR3 length is 12 residues. Germline CDR1 and CDR2: SQVTM and ANQGSEA. The CDR3 sequence: CSVGQIQETQYF. CDR3 sequence (DNA): TGCAGCGTCGGACAGATCCAAGAGACCCAGTACTTC.

Comment on this clone: The same CDR3 is also encoded by other DNA sequences in this sample. The rearrangement joins TRBV7-9 to TRBJ2-7; D perhaps matches TRBD2 (5 bases). V lost 6 bases to trimming and J lost 4 bases, with 19 bases between them. Germline loops: CDR1 SEHNR, CDR2 FQNEAQ (reference sequence). The CDR3 is 15 residues long. The DNA for the CDR3 is TGTGCCAGCAGAAAAGCCAGCGGAGGTTTGTACGAGCAGTACTTC. It codes for CASRKASGGLYEQYF. Full variable domain (rest looked up from reference TRBV7-9 and TRBJ2-7): DTGVSQNPRHKITKRGQNVTFRCDPISEHNRLYWYRQTLGQGPEFLTYFQNEAQLEKSRLLSDRFSAERPKGSFSTLEIQRTEQGDSAMYLCASRKASGGLYEQYFGPGTRLTVT.

The CDR3 sequence: CASSEPIKGGYTF. The CDR3 coding sequence is TGTGCCAGCAGTGAACCAATAAAAGGAGGCTACACCTTC. This chain uses TRBV6-1 with TRBJ1-2; no reliable D call. This CDR3 is 13 amino acids long. Germline-derived CDR1 and CDR2 are MNHNS and SASEGT. The V and J ends lost 2 bases and 8 bases respectively, with 12 bases between them.